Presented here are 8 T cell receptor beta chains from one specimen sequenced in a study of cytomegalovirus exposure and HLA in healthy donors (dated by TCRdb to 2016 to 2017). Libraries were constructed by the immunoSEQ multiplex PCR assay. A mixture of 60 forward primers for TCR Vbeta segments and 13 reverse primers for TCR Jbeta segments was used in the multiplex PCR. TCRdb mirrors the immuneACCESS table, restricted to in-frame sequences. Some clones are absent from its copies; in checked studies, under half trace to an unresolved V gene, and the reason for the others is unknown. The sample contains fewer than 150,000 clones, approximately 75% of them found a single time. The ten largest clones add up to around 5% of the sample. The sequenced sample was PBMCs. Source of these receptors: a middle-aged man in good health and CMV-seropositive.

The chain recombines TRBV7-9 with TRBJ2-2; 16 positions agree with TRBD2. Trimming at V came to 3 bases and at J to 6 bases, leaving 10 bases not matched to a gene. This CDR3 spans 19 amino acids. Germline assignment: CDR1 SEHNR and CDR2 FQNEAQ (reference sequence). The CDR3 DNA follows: TGTGCCAGCAGCTTCTCGACGGGACTAGCGGGGGGGAGGCCCGGGGAGCTGTTTTTT. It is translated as CASSFSTGLAGGRPGELFF.

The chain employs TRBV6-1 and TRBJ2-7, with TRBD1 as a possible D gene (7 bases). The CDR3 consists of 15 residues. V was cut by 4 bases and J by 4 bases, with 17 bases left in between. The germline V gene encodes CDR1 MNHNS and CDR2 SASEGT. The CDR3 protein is CASSGAQGGPYEQYF. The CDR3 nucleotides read TGTGCCAGCAGTGGGGCTCAGGGGGGCCCTTACGAGCAGTACTTC.

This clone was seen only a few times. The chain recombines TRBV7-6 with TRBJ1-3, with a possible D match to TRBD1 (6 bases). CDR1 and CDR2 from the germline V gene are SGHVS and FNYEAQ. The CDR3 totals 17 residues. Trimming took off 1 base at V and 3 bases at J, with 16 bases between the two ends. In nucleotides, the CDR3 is TGTGCCAGCAGCTTAGGGTGGGGGGGCCCGCTTGGAAACACCATATATTTT. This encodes CASSLGWGGPLGNTIYF.

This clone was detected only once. CDR3 in amino acids: CASSYKGQGYTF. The CDR3 nucleotides are TGTGCCAGCAGTTACAAGGGACAAGGCTACACCTTC. This chain links TRBV6-5 with TRBJ1-2; perhaps TRBD1 as D (6 bases). Trimming took off 2 bases at V and 8 bases at J, with 9 bases between the two ends. Germline V gene sequence: CDR1 MNHEY, CDR2 SVGAGI. This CDR3 has 12 amino acids.

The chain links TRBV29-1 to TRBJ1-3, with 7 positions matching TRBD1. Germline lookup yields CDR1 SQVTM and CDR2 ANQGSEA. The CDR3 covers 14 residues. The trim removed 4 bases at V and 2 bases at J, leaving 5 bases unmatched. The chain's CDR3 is CSVGTGVPGNTIYF. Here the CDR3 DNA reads TGCAGCGTTGGTACAGGGGTCCCTGGAAACACCATATATTTT.

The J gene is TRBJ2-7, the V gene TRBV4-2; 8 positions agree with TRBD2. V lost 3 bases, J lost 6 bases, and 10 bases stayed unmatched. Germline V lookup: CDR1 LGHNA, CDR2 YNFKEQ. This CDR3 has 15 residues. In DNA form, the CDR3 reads TGTGCCAGCAGCCAGCAGGGAGGACTAGCCCCCGAGCAGTACTTC. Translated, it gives CASSQQGGLAPEQYF.

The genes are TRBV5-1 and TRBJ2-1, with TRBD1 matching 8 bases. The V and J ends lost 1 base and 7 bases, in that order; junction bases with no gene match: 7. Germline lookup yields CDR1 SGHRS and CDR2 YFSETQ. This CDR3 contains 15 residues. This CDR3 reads CASSLSRQGSNEQFF. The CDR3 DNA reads TGCGCCAGCAGCTTGTCGCGACAGGGGTCAAATGAGCAGTTCTTC.

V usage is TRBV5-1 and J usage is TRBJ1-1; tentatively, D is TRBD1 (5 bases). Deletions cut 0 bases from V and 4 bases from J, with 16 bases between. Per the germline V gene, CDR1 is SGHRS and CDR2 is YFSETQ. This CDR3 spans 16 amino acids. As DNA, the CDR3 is TGCGCCAGCAGCTTGGCCAGTTTGGCGGGGGGCACTGAAGCTTTCTTT. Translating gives CASSLASLAGGTEAFF.